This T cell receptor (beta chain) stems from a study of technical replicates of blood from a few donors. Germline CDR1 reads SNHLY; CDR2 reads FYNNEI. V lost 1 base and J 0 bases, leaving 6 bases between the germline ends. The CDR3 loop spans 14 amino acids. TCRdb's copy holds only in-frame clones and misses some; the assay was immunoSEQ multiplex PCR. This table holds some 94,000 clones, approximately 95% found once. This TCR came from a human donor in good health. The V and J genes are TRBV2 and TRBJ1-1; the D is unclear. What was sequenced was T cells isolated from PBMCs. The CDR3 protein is CASSEEALNTEAFF. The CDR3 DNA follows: TGTGCCAGCAGTGAAGAAGCTCTGAACACTGAAGCTTTCTTT. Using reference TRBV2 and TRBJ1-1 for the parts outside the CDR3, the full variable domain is EPEVTQTPSHQVTQMGQEVILRCVPISNHLYFYWYRQILGQKVEFLVSFYNNEISEKSEIFDDQFSVERPDGSNFTLKIRSTKLEDSAMYFCASSEEALNTEAFFGQGTRLTVV.